The entry below describes one T cell receptor beta chain. Its antigen is as yet unknown. This sample is drawn from a study of a mutant IDH1 vaccine in newly diagnosed glioma. Study in general: Sex among treated patients split 62.5% male, around 38% female; mean age was roughly 40 years.

The germline CDR1 and CDR2 sequences are LNHDA and SQIVND (reference sequence). The CDR3 consists of 14 residues. V gave up 9 bases and J gave up 1 base, with 15 bases separating them. The repertoire was sequenced with immunoSEQ multiplex PCR; TCRdb's copy has only in-frame clones and lacks some. The sample comprises just over 35,000 clones, under 90% of which are singletons, and roughly 16% rests with the top ten. As to time point: week 11, during vaccination. Alongside topical imiquimod, each dose of vaccine comprised 300 ug of mutant IDH1 20-mer peptide. The clonotype was recovered from a woman aged 25 to 39 with glioma. Some clones in this sample may be carry-over from other donors' samples. This specimen was peripheral blood mononuclear cells (PBMCs), taken from a glioma patient whose treatment included an IDH1 peptide vaccine. This chain joins TRBV19 and TRBJ1-1; no reliable D call. The CDR3 nucleotides read TGTGCCAGCACCGAGGGAGCTTCGAACACTGAAGCTTTCTTT. Amino acid sequence: CASTEGASNTEAFF.